The present T cell receptor beta chain was sequenced within a study of human T cells and chemical hapten exposure. This clonotype appeared once. The study's library attached unique molecular identifiers to single cDNA molecules. Source study methods: The median was around 89,000 TCRs per sample, ranging about 20,000 to 690,600. TCRdb analysed the reads with MiXCR anew, one entry per CDR3 protein. Here the V and J calls rest on TCRdb's processing, not on the authors' analysis. The sample lists fewer than 150,000 distinct CDR3 sequences; approximately 9.3% were seen once. Unfractionated whole blood yielded total RNA. The germline V and J ends were trimmed by 5 bases and 4 bases, with 11 bases remaining between them. The germline CDR1 and CDR2 sequences are PRHDT and FYEKMQ (reference sequence). The CDR3 is 13 residues long.

The chain has TRBV13 and TRBJ2-5; D is possibly TRBD1 (6 bases). This clonotype originated in a human donor in good health. Some clones in this sample may be carry-over from other donors' samples. The sequenced material came from whole blood. The CDR3 DNA is TGTGCCAGCAGCACCGGGACACCAGAGACCCAGTACTTC. It translates to CASSTGTPETQYF.